One and the same sample provided the 20 T cell receptor beta chains below, sequenced in a study of T cells in Graves' hyperthyroidism and ophthalmopathy. TCR beta CDR3 regions were amplified from RNA. HTBI primers drove first-round RT-PCR of the TCR CDR3. TCRdb analysed the multiplex PCR reads with MiXCR anew, one entry per CDR3 protein. This repertoire shows approximately 220,000 distinct CDR3 sequences, around 16% found once; its top ten account for 44%. The sequenced sample was blood. These receptor sequences come from a man aged 40-49 years with Graves' hyperthyroidism.

This clonotype was found many times. This chain links TRBV12-3 or TRBV12-4 with TRBJ2-5; D gene ambiguous. The CDR3 loop spans 13 amino acids. V was trimmed by 3 bases and J by 0 bases, leaving 5 bases between them. The CDR3 loop is CASSFSDQETQYF. In DNA form, the CDR3 reads TGTGCCAGCAGTTTTTCAGACCAAGAGACCCAGTACTTC.

This clonotype has ten or more counts. This chain links TRBV29-1 with TRBJ1-3, with TRBD1 matching over 10 bases. The length of the CDR3 is 15 residues. The V gene end was trimmed by 5 bases and the J gene end by 3 bases; junction bases not matched to a gene: 7. The germline gives CDR1 SQVTM, CDR2 ANQGSEA. DNA of the CDR3: TGCAGCGTTCGGACAGGGGGAGACTATGGAAACACCATATATTTT. Encoded protein: CSVRTGGDYGNTIYF.

Ten or more counts support this clonotype. This chain uses TRBV20-1 with TRBJ2-3; no firm D call. CDR3 length: 14 residues. Germline lookup yields CDR1 DFQATT and CDR2 SNEGSKA (reference sequence). The V and J ends lost 6 bases and 2 bases respectively, with 15 bases between them. The CDR3 protein is CSARKGQFTDTQYF. Written as DNA, the CDR3 is TGCAGTGCCAGAAAAGGGCAGTTCACAGATACGCAGTATTTT.

This chain links TRBV10-3 with TRBJ1-1; 7 positions agree with TRBD1. The V segment lost 4 bases and the J segment 5 bases; nucleotides outside the gene matches: 7. CDR1 ENHRY and CDR2 SYGVKD come from the germline V gene. CDR3 size: 14 residues. Written as DNA, the CDR3 is TGTGCCATCAGTGCGCCGGGACAGCAGACTGAAGCTTTCTTT. This sequence encodes CAISAPGQQTEAFF.

This clonotype was counted ten times or more. V usage is TRBV2 and J usage is TRBJ1-4; weak D call: TRBD1 (6 bases). Germline loops: CDR1 SNHLY, CDR2 FYNNEI. V lost 7 bases and J 0 bases, leaving 9 bases between the germline ends. The CDR3 is made up of 14 amino acids. Written as DNA, the CDR3 is TGTGCCAGCACTAGGACAGCAACTAATGAAAAACTGTTTTTT. This codes for CASTRTATNEKLFF.

This clonotype was counted at least ten times. The chain joins TRBV25-1 to TRBJ2-3; D is undetermined. The CDR3 is made up of 13 amino acids. CDR1 and CDR2 (germline): MGHDK, SYGVNS. Trimming shortened V by 5 bases and J by 2 bases, and 8 bases separated the two germline ends. The CDR3 DNA sequence: TGTGCCAGCAGTAACCGCACCACAGATACGCAGTATTTT. Translated, it gives CASSNRTTDTQYF. Filled out from reference TRBV25-1 and TRBJ2-3, the complete variable domain reads EADIYQTPRYLVIGTGKKITLECSQTMGHDKMYWYQQDPGMELHLIHYSYGVNSTEKGDLSSESTVSRIRTEHFPLTLESARPSHTSQYLCASSNRTTDTQYFGPGTRLTVL.

CDR3 protein: CASSPKQGIGLVNTEAFF. The CDR3 bases are TGTGCCAGCAGCCCTAAACAGGGCATAGGTTTAGTGAACACTGAAGCTTTCTTT. The rearrangement uses TRBV14 and TRBJ1-1; tentative D call: TRBD1 (6 bases). Germline V gene sequence: CDR1 SGHDN, CDR2 FVKESK. The CDR3 extends over 18 amino acids. Between the trimmed V and J ends, which lost 4 bases and 0 bases, there was a span of 21 bases.

This clonotype was seen many times. The chain carries TRBV7-8 and TRBJ2-7, with a possible D match to TRBD1 (5 bases). The CDR3 extends over 16 amino acids. V lost 5 bases to trimming and J lost 5 bases, with 22 bases between them. Germline V gives CDR1 SGHVS, CDR2 FQNEAQ. The CDR3, as DNA: TGTGCCAGCAGCGTGAGAGTCGGTTCAGGGTTGGACGAGCAGTACTTC. It codes for CASSVRVGSGLDEQYF.

The V and J genes are TRBV4-2 and TRBJ2-7, with D unclear. V was clipped by 1 base and J by 9 bases, with 19 bases between them. CDR3 size: 15 residues. Per the germline V gene, CDR1 is LGHNA and CDR2 is YNFKEQ. As DNA, the CDR3 is TGTGCCAGCAGCCAAGTGGCATACGGGTCCGACCCGCAGTACTTC. Protein sequence: CASSQVAYGSDPQYF.

This clonotype was picked up a small number of times. A read error may explain this, as a much larger clone is one base away. This chain uses TRBV7-9 with TRBJ2-4, with a possible D match to TRBD1 (6 bases). The CDR3 runs 16 residues. V lost 4 bases and J lost 3, with 16 bases in between. Germline V lookup: CDR1 SEHNR, CDR2 FQNEAQ (reference sequence). The chain's CDR3 is CASSSDRNLVKNIQYF. For the CDR3, the DNA is TGTGCCAGCAGCTCCGACAGGAACCTAGTCAAAAACATTCAGTACTTC.

This clonotype turned up a few times. DNA of the CDR3: TGTGCCAGCAGATTCCAGGGGGAGGGTTCACCCCTCCACTTT. Translation: CASRFQGEGSPLHF. The gene calls are TRBV6-1 and TRBJ1-6, with 7 positions matching TRBD1. Germline-derived CDR1 and CDR2 are MNHNS and SASEGT. CDR3 size: 14 residues. J gave up 9 bases and V 6 bases, and 8 bases lay outside the gene matches.

This clonotype was seen repeatedly, ten times or more. This rearrangement joins TRBV6-5 to TRBJ2-1; tentative D call: TRBD1 (5 bases). There are 16 residues in the CDR3. CDR1 is MNHEY and CDR2 is SVGAGI in the germline V gene. V lost 2 bases and J lost 0, with 11 bases in between. The CDR3 sequence: CASSYTQGSSYNEQFF. CDR3 sequence (DNA): TGTGCCAGCAGTTACACCCAGGGTAGCTCCTACAATGAGCAGTTCTTC.

The sample holds a few counts of this clonotype. The chain is built from TRBV15 and TRBJ2-5, with D perhaps TRBD1 or TRBD2 (5 bases each). V dropped 0 bases and J dropped 5 bases, with 7 bases sitting between them. Germline assignment: CDR1 LNHNV and CDR2 YYDKDF (reference sequence). This CDR3 is built from 13 residues. CDR3 in amino acids: CATSREGEETQYF. CDR3 bases: TGTGCCACCAGCAGAGAGGGGGAGGAGACCCAGTACTTC.

About this clonotype: A read error is likely, as this CDR3 ends without the conserved phenylalanine or tryptophan. The V and J genes are TRBV18 and TRBJ1-1; D is possibly TRBD1 (5 bases). Deletions cut 4 bases from V and 1 base from J, with 10 bases between. Germline CDR1 KGHSH, CDR2 LQKENI. The CDR3 runs 14 residues. The CDR3 sequence is CASSQQGQNTEAFL. CDR3 DNA sequence: TGTGCCAGCTCACAACAAGGACAGAACACTGAAGCTTTCCTT.

This clonotype was seen many times. The V gene is TRBV28, the J gene TRBJ2-3, with 7 positions matching TRBD2. This CDR3 is built from 15 residues. V was pared by 6 bases and J by 0 bases, with 6 bases of the junction left unmatched. The V gene's germline CDR1 is MDHEN and CDR2 SYDVKM. CDR3 loop: CASSLTSASTDTQYF. Written as DNA, the CDR3 is TGTGCCAGCAGCCTAACTAGCGCAAGCACAGATACGCAGTATTTT.

This clonotype has ten or more counts. The chain has TRBV7-9 and TRBJ1-2; the D is unclear. The CDR3 is made up of 13 amino acids. The V gene lost 0 bases and the J gene lost 5 bases, with 7 bases spanning the gap. The germline V gene encodes CDR1 SEHNR and CDR2 FQNEAQ (reference sequence). CDR3 amino acids: CASSLAQFYGYTF. The CDR3 coding sequence is TGTGCCAGCAGCTTAGCTCAGTTTTATGGCTACACCTTC.

This clonotype has at least ten counts. V and J are TRBV18 and TRBJ2-7; the D gene is possibly TRBD1 (6 bases). The CDR3 length is 13 residues. Deletions cut 5 bases from V and 2 bases from J, with 10 bases between. CDR1 KGHSH and CDR2 LQKENI come from the germline V gene. This chain's CDR3 is CASSAGQTYEQYF. In nucleotides, the CDR3 is TGTGCCAGCTCAGCAGGACAGACCTACGAGCAGTACTTC.

This clonotype appeared many times. V is TRBV5-5 and J is TRBJ1-6, with D uncertain. Trimming removed 1 base from V and 8 bases from J, with 16 bases in between. The CDR3 is 16 residues long. Per germline, CDR1 SGHKS and CDR2 YYEKEE (reference sequence). CDR3 DNA sequence: TGTGCCAGCAGCTTGTTCTCCGAAAGCGCGCATTCACCCCTCCACTTT. Protein product: CASSLFSESAHSPLHF.

This clonotype has at least ten counts. This chain joins TRBV5-6 and TRBJ2-2; 8 positions agree with TRBD1. The CDR3 length is 16 residues. Trimming at V came to 2 bases and at J to 0 bases, leaving 3 bases not matched to a gene. Germline values: CDR1 SGHDT, CDR2 YYEEEE. As DNA, the CDR3 is TGTGCCAGCAGCTTCAGGACAGGGCCGAACACCGGGGAGCTGTTTTTT. Protein sequence: CASSFRTGPNTGELFF. Filled out from reference TRBV5-6 and TRBJ2-2, the complete variable domain reads DAGVTQSPTHLIKTRGQQVTLRCSPKSGHDTVSWYQQALGQGPQFIFQYYEEEERQRGNFPDRFSGHQFPNYSSELNVNALLLGDSALYLCASSFRTGPNTGELFFGEGSRLTVL.

This clonotype was counted ten times or more. V gene TRBV3-1 combines with J gene TRBJ1-5; possible D gene TRBD1, 6 bases. Looked up from germline, CDR1 is LGHDT and CDR2 is YNNKEL (reference sequence). V lost 4 bases and J 7 bases, leaving 14 bases between the germline ends. The CDR3 has 14 amino acids. The CDR3 loop is CASSPRGGEQPQHF. Here the CDR3 DNA reads TGTGCCAGCAGCCCGAGGGGGGGAGAACAGCCCCAGCATTTT.